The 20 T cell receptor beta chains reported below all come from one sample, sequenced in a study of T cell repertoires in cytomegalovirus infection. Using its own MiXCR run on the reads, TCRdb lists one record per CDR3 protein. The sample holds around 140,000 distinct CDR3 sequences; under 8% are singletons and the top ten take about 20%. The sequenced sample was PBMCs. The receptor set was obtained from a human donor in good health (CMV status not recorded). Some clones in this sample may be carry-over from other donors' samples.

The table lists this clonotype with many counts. The CDR3 coding sequence is TGTGCCAGCAGCCAAGGGCAGGGAAGGGTGAACACTGAAGCTTTCTTT. The encoded protein is CASSQGQGRVNTEAFF. V and J are TRBV11-1 and TRBJ1-1; tentatively, D is TRBD1 (5 bases). CDR1 SGHAT and CDR2 FQDESV come from the germline V gene (reference sequence). The V end lost 5 bases, the J end lost 0 bases, and 16 bases lay between the germline ends. The CDR3 length is 16 residues. The full variable domain, completed using reference TRBV11-1 and TRBJ1-1, is EAEVAQSPRYKITEKSQAVAFWCDPISGHATLYWYRQILGQGPELLVQFQDESVVDDSQLPKDRFSAERLKGVDSTLKIQPAELGDSAMYLCASSQGQGRVNTEAFFGQGTRLTVV.

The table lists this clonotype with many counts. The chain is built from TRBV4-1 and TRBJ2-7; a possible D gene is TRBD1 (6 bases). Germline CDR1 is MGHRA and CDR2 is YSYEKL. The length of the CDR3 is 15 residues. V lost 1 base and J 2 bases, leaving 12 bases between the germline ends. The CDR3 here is CASSQVDSVPYEQYF. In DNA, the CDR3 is TGCGCCAGCAGCCAAGTGGACAGTGTCCCCTACGAGCAGTACTTC.

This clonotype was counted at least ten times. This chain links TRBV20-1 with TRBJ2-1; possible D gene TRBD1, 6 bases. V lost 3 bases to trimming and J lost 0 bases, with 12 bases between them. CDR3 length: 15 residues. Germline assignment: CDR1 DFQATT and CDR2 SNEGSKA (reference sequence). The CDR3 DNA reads TGCAGTGCTAGCCGTCAGGGGAACTCCTACAATGAGCAGTTCTTC. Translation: CSASRQGNSYNEQFF.

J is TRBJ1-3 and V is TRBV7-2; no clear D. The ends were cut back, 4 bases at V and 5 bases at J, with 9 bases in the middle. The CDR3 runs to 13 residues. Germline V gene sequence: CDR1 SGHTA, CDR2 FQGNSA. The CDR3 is CASSSLSRNTIYF. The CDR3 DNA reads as TGTGCCAGCAGCTCATTGTCCCGAAACACCATATATTTT.

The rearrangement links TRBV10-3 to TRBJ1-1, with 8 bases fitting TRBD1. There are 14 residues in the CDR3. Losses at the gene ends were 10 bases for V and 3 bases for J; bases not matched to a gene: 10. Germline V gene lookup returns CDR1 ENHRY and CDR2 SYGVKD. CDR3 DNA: TGTGCCACTCATCGGACAGGGAAAGACACTGAAGCTTTCTTT. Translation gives CATHRTGKDTEAFF.

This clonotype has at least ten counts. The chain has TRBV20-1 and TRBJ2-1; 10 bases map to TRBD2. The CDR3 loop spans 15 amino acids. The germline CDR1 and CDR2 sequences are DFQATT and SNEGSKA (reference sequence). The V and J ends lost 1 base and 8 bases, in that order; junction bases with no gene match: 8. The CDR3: CSARGEAGGSYEQFF. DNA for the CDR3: TGCAGTGCTAGAGGGGAAGCGGGGGGGAGCTATGAGCAGTTCTTC.

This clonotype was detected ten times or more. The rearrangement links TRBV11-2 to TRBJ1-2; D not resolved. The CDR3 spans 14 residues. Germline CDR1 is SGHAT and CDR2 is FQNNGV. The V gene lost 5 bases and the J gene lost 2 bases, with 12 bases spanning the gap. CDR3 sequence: CASSQSVANYGYTF. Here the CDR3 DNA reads TGTGCCAGCAGCCAGAGTGTAGCAAACTATGGCTACACCTTC.

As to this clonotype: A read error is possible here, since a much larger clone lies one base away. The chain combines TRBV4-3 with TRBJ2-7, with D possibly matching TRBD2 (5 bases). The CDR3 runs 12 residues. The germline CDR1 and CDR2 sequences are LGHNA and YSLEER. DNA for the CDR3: TGCGCCACTTTTCAGGAAGACTACGAGCAGTGCTTC. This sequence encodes CATFQEDYEQCF.

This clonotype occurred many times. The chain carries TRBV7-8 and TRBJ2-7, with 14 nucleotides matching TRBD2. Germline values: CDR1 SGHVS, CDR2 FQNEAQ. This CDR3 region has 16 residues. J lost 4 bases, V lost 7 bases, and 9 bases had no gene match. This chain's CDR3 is CASNKDGLAGGYEQYF. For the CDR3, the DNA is TGTGCCAGCAATAAAGATGGACTAGCGGGGGGATACGAGCAGTACTTC.

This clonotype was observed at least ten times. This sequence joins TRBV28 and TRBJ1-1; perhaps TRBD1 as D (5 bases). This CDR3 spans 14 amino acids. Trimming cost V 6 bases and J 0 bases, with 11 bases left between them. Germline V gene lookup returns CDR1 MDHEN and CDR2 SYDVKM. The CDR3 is CASSQGSVNTEAFF. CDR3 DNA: TGTGCCAGCAGCCAGGGTTCAGTGAACACTGAAGCTTTCTTT. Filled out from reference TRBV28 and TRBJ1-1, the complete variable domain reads DVKVTQSSRYLVKRTGEKVFLECVQDMDHENMFWYRQDPGLGLRLIYFSYDVKMKEKGDIPEGYSVSREKKERFSLILESASTNQTSMYLCASSQGSVNTEAFFGQGTRLTVV.

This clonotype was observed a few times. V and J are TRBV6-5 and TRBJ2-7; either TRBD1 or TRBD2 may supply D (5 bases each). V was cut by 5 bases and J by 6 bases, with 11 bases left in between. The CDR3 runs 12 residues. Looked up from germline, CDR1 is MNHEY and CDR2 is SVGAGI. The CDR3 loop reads CASSATTGEQYF. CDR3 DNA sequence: TGTGCCAGCAGTGCGACTACAGGCGAGCAGTACTTC.

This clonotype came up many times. The CDR3 reads CASSPGHRRNFEAFF. The DNA for the CDR3 is TGTGCCAGCAGCCCGGGACACCGGCGCAATTTTGAAGCTTTCTTT. The chain recombines TRBV9 with TRBJ1-1, with D possibly TRBD1 on 6 matching bases. Looked up from germline, CDR1 is SGDLS and CDR2 is YYNGEE. V lost 4 bases, J lost 7 bases, and 20 bases lay in between. The CDR3 length is 15 residues. The complete variable domain, with remaining parts taken from reference TRBV9 and TRBJ1-1, reads DSGVTQTPKHLITATGQRVTLRCSPRSGDLSVYWYQQSLDQGLQFLIQYYNGEERAKGNILERFSAQQFPDLHSELNLSSLELGDSALYFCASSPGHRRNFEAFFGQGTRLTVV.

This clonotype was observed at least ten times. CDR3 amino acids: CASSLGTAGSTDTQYF. Written as DNA, the CDR3 is TGTGCCAGCAGTTTGGGGACAGCGGGAAGCACAGATACGCAGTATTTT. This chain joins TRBV12-3 or TRBV12-4 and TRBJ2-3; D may correspond to TRBD1 or TRBD2 (7 bases each). The CDR3 sequence is 16 residues long. Trimming removed 3 bases from V and 0 bases from J, with 13 bases in between.

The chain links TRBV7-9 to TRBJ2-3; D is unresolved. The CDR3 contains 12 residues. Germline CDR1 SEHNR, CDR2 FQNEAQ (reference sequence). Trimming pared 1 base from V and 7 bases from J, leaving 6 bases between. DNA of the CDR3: TGTGCCAGCAGCTTAGGTCCCAATACGCAGTATTTT. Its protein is CASSLGPNTQYF.

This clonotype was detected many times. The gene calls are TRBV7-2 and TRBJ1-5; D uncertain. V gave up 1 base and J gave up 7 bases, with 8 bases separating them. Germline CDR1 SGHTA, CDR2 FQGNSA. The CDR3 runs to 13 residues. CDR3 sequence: CASSLEGFQPQHF. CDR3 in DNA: TGTGCCAGCAGCTTAGAGGGCTTCCAGCCCCAGCATTTT.

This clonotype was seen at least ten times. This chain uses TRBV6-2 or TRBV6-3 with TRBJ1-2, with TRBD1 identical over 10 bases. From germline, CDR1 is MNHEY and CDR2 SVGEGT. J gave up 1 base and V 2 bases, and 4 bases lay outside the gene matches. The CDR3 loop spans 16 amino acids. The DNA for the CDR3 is TGTGCCAGCAGTTACCATGGGACAGGGGATAACTATGGCTACACCTTC. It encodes CASSYHGTGDNYGYTF.

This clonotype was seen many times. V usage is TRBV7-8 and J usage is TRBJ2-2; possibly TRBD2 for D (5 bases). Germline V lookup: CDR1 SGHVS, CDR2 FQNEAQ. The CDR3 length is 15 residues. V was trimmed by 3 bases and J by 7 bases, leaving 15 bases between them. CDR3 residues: CASSLTIVGVGELFF. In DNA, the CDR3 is TGTGCCAGCAGCTTGACCATAGTCGGGGTCGGGGAGCTGTTTTTT.

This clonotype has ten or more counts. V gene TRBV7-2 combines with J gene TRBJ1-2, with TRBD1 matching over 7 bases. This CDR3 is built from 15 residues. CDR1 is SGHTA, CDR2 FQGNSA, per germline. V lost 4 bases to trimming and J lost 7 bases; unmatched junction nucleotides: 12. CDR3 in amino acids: CASSSSLQGMGGYTF. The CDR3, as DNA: TGTGCCAGCAGCTCGAGCCTACAGGGGATGGGTGGCTACACCTTC.

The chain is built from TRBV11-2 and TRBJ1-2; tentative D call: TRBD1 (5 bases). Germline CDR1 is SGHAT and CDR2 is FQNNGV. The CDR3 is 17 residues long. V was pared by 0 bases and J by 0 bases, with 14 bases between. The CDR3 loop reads CASSLDRAGSSNYGYTF. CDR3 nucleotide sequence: TGTGCCAGCAGCTTAGATAGGGCAGGGAGCTCTAACTATGGCTACACCTTC. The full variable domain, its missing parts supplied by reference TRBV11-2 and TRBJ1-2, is EAGVAQSPRYKIIEKRQSVAFWCNPISGHATLYWYQQILGQGPKLLIQFQNNGVVDDSQLPKDRFSAERLKGVDSTLKIQPAKLEDSAVYLCASSLDRAGSSNYGYTFGSGTRLTVV.

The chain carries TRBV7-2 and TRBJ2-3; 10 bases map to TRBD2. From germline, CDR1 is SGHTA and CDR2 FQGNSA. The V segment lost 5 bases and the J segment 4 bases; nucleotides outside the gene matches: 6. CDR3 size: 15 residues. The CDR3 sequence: CASSLERGGSDTQYF. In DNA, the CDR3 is TGTGCCAGCAGCCTCGAGCGGGGGGGCTCAGATACGCAGTATTTT. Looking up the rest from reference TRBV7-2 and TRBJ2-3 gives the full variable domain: GAGVSQSPSNKVTEKGKDVELRCDPISGHTALYWYRQSLGQGLEFLIYFQGNSAPDKSGLPSDRFSAERTGGSVSTLTIQRTQQEDSAVYLCASSLERGGSDTQYFGPGTRLTVL.